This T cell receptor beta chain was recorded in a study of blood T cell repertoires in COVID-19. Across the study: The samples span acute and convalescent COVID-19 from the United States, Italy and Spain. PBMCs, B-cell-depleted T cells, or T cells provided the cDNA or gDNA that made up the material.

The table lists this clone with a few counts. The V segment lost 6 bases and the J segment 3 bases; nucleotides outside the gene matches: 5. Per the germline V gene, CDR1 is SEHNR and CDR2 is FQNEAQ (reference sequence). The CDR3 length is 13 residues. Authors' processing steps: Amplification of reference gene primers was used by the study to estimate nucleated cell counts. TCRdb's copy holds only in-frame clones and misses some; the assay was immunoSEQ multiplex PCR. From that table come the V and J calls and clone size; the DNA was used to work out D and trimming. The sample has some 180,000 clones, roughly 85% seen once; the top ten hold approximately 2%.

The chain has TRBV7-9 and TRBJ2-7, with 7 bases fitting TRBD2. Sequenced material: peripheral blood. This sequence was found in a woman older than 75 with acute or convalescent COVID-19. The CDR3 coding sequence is TGTGCCAGCAGTCCGGGACTAAGCTACGAGCAGTACTTC. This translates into CASSPGLSYEQYF.